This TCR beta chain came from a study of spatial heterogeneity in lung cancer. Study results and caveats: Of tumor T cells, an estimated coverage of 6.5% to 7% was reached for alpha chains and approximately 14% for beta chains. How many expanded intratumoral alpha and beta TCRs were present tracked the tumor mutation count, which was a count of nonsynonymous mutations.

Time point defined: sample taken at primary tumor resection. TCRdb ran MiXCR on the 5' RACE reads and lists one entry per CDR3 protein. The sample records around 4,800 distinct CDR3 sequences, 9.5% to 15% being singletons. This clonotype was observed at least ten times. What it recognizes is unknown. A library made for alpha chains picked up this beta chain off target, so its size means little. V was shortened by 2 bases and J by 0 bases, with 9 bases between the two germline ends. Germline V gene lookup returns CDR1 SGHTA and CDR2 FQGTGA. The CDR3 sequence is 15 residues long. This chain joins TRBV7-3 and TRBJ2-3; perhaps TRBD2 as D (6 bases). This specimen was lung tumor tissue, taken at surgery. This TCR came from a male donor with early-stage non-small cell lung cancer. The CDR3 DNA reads TGTGCCAGCAGCTTAGGCGGGATGAGCACAGATACGCAGTATTTT. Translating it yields CASSLGGMSTDTQYF.